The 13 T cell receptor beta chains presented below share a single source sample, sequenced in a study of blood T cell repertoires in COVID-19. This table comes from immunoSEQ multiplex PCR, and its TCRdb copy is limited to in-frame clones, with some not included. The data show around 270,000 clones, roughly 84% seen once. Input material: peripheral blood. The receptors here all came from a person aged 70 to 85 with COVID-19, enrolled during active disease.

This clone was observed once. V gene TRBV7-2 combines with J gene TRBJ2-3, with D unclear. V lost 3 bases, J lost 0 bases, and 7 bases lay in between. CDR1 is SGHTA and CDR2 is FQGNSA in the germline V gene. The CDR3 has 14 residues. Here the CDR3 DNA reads TGTGCCAGCAGCTTCCTAACGAGCACAGATACGCAGTATTTT. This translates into CASSFLTSTDTQYF.

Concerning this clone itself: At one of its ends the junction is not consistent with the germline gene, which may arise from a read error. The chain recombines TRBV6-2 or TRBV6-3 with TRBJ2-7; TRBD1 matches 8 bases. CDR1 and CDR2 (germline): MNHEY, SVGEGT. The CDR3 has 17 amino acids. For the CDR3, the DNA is TGTGCCAGCAGTTACGGGTTGTCGCAGACAGGGGCATTGCGTTCTCACTTC. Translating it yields CASSYGLSQTGALRSHF.

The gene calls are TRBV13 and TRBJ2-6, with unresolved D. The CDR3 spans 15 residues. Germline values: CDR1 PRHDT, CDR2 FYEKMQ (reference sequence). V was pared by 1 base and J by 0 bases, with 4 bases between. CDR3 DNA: TGTGCCAGCAGCTTAGCAGACTCTGGGGCCAACGTCCTGACTTTC. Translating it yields CASSLADSGANVLTF.

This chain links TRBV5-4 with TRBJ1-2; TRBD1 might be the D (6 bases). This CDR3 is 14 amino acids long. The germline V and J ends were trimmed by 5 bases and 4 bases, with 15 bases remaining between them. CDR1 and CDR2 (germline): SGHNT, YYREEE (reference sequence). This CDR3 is CASSTGFLSYGYTF. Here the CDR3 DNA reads TGTGCCAGCAGTACAGGGTTCCTTAGCTATGGCTACACCTTC. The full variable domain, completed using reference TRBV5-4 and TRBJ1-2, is ETGVTQSPTHLIKTRGQQVTLRCSSQSGHNTVSWYQQALGQGPQFIFQYYREEENGRGNFPPRFSGLQFPNYSSELNVNALELDDSALYLCASSTGFLSYGYTFGSGTRLTVV.

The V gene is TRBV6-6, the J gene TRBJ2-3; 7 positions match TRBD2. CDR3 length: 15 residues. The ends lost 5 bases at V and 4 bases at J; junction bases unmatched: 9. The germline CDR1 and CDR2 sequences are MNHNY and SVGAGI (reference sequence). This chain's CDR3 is CASSAGGGVADTQYF. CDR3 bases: TGTGCCAGCAGTGCCGGGGGAGGGGTGGCAGATACGCAGTATTTT.

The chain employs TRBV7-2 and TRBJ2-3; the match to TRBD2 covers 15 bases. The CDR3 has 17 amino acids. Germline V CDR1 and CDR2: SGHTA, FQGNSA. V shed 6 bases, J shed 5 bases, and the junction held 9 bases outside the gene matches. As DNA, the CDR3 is TGTGCCAGCAGTCGGACTAGCGGGGGGGCAGTTTTAGATACGCAGTATTTT. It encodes CASSRTSGGAVLDTQYF.

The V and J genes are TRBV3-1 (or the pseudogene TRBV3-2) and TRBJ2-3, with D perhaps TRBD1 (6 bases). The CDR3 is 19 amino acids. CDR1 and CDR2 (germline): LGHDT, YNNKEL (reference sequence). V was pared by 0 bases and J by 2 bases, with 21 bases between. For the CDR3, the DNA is TGTGCCAGCAGCCAAGAATCCCTTGTTCCGGGACAACTCACAGATACGCAGTATTTT. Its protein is CASSQESLVPGQLTDTQYF.

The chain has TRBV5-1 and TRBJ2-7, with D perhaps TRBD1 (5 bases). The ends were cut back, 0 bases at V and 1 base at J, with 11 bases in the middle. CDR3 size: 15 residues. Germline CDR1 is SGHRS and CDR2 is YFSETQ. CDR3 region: CASSLDRTKSYEQYF. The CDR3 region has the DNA TGCGCCAGCAGCTTGGACAGGACAAAATCCTACGAGCAGTACTTC.

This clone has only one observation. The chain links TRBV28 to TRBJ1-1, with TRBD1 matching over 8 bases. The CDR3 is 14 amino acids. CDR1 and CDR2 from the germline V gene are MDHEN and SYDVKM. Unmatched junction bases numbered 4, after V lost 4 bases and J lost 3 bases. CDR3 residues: CASSSSGGYTEAFF. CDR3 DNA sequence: TGTGCCAGCAGTTCATCAGGGGGCTACACTGAAGCTTTCTTT.

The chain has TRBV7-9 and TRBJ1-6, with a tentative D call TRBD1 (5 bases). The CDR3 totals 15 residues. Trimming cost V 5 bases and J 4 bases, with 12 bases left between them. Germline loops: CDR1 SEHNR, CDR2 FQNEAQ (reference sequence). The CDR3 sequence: CASSPQTAYNSPLHF. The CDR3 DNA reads TGTGCCAGCAGCCCGCAGACAGCTTATAATTCACCCCTCCACTTT.

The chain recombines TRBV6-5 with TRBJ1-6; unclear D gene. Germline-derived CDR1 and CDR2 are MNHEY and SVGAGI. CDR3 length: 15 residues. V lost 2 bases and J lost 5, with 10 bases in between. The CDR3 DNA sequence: TGTGCCAGCAGTTACCAGGTTGCAAATAATTCACCCCTCCACTTT. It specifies CASSYQVANNSPLHF.

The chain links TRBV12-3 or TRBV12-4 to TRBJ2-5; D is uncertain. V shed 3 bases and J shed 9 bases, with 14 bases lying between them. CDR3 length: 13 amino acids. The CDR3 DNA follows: TGTGCCAGCAGTTTGGCCCCCTTAATGCCCCAGTACTTC. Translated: CASSLAPLMPQYF.

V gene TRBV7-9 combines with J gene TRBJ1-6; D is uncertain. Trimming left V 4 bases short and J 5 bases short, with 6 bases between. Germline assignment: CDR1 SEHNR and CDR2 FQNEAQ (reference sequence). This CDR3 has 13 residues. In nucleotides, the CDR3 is TGTGCCAGCAGCTCCCAGAATAATTCACCCCTCCACTTT. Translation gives CASSSQNNSPLHF.